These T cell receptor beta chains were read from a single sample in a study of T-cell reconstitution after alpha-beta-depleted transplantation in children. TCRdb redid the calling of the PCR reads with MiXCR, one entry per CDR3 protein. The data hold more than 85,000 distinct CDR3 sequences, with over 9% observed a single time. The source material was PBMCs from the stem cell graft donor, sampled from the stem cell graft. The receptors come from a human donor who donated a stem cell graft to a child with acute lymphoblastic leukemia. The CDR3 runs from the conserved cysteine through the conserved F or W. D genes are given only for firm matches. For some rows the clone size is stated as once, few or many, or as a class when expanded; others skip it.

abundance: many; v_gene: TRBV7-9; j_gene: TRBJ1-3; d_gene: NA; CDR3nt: TGTGCCAGCAGCCCGACCTTAGTGACTGGAAACACCATATATTTT; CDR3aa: CASSPTLVTGNTIYF
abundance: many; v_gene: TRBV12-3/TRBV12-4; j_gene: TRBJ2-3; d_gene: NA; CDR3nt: TGTGCCAGCAGCCCCCAGGCGGCAGGAGGCACAGATACGCAGTATTTT; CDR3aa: CASSPQAAGGTDTQYF
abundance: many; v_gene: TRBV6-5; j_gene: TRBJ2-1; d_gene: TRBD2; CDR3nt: TGTGCCAGCAGGGGACTAGCGGGAGGAACCTACAATGAGCAGTTCTTC; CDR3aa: CASRGLAGGTYNEQFF
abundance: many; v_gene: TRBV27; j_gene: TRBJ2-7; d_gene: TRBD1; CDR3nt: TGTGCCAGCAGTCAGCGGACAGGGGCATACGAGCAGTACTTC; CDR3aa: CASSQRTGAYEQYF
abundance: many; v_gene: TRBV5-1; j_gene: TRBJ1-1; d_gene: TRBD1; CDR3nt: TGCGCCAGCAGCTTGGCGGGACAGAGTAATACTGAAGCTTTCTTT; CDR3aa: CASSLAGQSNTEAFF
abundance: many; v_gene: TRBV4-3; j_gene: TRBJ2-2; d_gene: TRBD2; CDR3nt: TGCGCCAGCAGCCAAGTAGTTCGGACTAGCCGAGTTTTGAACACCGGGGAGCTGTTTTTT; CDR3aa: CASSQVVRTSRVLNTGELFF
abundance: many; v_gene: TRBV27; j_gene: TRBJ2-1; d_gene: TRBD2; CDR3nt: TGTGCCAGCAGTTTATCTGCTAGCGGGGGGTACAATGAGCAGTTCTTC; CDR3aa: CASSLSASGGYNEQFF
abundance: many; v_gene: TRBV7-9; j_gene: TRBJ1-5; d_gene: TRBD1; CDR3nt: TGTGCCAGCAGCTTGGACAGGGCCCTTTTACATTTT; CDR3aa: CASSLDRALLHF
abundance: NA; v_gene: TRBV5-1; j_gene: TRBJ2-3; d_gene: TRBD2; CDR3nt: TGCGCCAGTTATACCGGTACTAGCGATACAGATACGCAGTATTTT; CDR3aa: CASYTGTSDTDTQYF
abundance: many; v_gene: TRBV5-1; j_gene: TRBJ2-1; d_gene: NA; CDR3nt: TGCGCCAGCAGCTTGGTAGGGCAGGAGTACAATGAGCAGTTCTTC; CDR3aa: CASSLVGQEYNEQFF
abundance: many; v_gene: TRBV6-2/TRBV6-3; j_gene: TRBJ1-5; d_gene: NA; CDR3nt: TGTGCCAGCAGCCTGCTCGGGGGGCAAGGCAATCAGCCCCAGCATTTT; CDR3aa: CASSLLGGQGNQPQHF
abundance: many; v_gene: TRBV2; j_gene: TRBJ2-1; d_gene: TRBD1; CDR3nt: TGTGCCAGCAATCCCTCGACAGGGGTCAATGAGCAGTTCTTC; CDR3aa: CASNPSTGVNEQFF
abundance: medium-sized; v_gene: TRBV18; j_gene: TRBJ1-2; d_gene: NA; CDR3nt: TGTGCCAGCTCACCCCCGACGGAGTCCTATGGCTACACCTTC; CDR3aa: CASSPPTESYGYTF
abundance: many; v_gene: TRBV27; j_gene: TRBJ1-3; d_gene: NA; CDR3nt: TGTGCCAGCGCAAACCTGCATCGGGGGAGAGGAAACACCATATATTTT; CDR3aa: CASANLHRGRGNTIYF
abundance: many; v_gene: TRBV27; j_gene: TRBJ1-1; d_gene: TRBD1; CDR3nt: TGTGCCAGCAGTGGACAGGGCCAGAACACTGAAGCTTTCTTT; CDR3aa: CASSGQGQNTEAFF
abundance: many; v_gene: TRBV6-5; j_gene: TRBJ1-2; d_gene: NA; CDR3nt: TGTGCCAGCAGTTACGCGGGCCGATACTATGGCTACACCTTC; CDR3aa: CASSYAGRYYGYTF
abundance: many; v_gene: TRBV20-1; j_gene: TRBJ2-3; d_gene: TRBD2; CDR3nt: TGCAGTGCTAGACCGGGAGGGCCCAAGGGTACAGATACGCAGTATTTT; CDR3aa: CSARPGGPKGTDTQYF
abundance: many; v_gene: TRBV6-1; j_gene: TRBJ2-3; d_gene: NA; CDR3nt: TGTGCCAGCAGACCTACTAGCTTACCAGATACGCAGTATTTT; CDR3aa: CASRPTSLPDTQYF
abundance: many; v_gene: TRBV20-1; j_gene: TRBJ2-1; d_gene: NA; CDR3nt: TGCAGTGCTAGAGCGTCGTCGGGAGACTGGAATGAGCAGTTCTTC; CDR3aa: CSARASSGDWNEQFF
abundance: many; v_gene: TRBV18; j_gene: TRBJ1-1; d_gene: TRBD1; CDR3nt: TGTGCCAGCTCACCATCAGGACAGGCGGGGAGCACTGAAGCTTTCTTT; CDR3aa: CASSPSGQAGSTEAFF
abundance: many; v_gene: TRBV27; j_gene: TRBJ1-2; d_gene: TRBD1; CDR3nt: TGTGCCAGCAGCAGGGGGTCAGGCTATGGCTACACCTTC; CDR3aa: CASSRGSGYGYTF
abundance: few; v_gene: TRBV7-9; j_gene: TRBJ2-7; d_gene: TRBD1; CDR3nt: TGTGCCAGCAGCCGGGACAGAATCTCCTACGAGCAGTACTTC; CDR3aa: CASSRDRISYEQYF
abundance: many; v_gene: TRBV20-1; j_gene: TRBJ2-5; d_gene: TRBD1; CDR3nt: TGCAGTGCTAGAGACCTGGGACAGGGGGCGCGGGAGACCCAGTACTTC; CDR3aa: CSARDLGQGARETQYF
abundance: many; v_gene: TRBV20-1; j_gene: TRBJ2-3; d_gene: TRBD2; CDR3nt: TGCAGTGCTAGACCCCTAGCGGGGGGTACAGATACGCAGTATTTT; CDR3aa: CSARPLAGGTDTQYF